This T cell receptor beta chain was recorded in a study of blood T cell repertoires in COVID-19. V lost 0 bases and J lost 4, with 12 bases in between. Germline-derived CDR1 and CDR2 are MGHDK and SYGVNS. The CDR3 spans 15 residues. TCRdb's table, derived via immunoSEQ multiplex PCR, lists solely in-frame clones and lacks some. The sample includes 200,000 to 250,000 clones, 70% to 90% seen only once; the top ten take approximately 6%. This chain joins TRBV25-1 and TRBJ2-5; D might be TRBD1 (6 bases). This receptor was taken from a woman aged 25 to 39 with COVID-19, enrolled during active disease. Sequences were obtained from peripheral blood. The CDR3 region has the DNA TGTGCCAGCAGTGAATATTTGGGGGCTGGAGAGACCCAGTACTTC. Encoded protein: CASSEYLGAGETQYF.